The source of this T cell receptor beta chain is a study of blood T cell repertoires in COVID-19. The wider study: The United States, Italy and Spain supplied acute and convalescent COVID-19 samples. T cells, B-cell-depleted T cells, or PBMCs provided the cDNA or gDNA that served as material.

Per the study methods: Amplification of reference gene primers was used by the study to estimate nucleated cell counts. The data were produced by immunoSEQ multiplex PCR, yet TCRdb's version contains in-frame clones alone and is incomplete. Clonal size and the V and J genes are those of that table, whereas D and trimming came from the DNA. The sample holds around 160,000 clones, 80% to 90% seen once. The V segment lost 0 bases and the J segment 3 bases; nucleotides outside the gene matches: 6. CDR3 size: 16 residues. Germline V lookup: CDR1 SGHRS, CDR2 YFSETQ. V gene TRBV5-1 combines with J gene TRBJ2-5; 9 positions agree with TRBD1. Sequencing was carried out using peripheral blood. This sequence originates from a woman aged 80 or over with acute or convalescent COVID-19. DNA of the CDR3: TGCGCCAGCAGCTTGGAAGAGGGGACAGGGAAAGAGACCCAGTACTTC. Translation: CASSLEEGTGKETQYF. Variable domain in full (rest from reference TRBV5-1 and TRBJ2-5): KAGVTQTPRYLIKTRGQQVTLSCSPISGHRSVSWYQQTPGQGLQFLFEYFSETQRNKGNFPGRFSGRQFSNSRSEMNVSTLELGDSALYLCASSLEEGTGKETQYFGPGTRLLVL.